Detailed here is one T cell receptor beta chain. The source of the sample is a study of blood T cell repertoires in COVID-19. As for the study in general: There were acute and convalescent COVID-19 samples, and they came from the United States, Italy and Spain. PBMCs, B-cell-depleted T cells, or T cells were the source of the cDNA or gDNA that made up the material.

The germline CDR1 and CDR2 sequences are MNHEY and SMNVEV (reference sequence). V lost 3 bases, J lost 4 bases, and 5 bases stayed unmatched. The CDR3 is 14 amino acids. In the original workflow: Researchers report that nucleated cell counts were estimated from reference gene primer amplification. Profiled with immunoSEQ multiplex PCR; TCRdb holds only in-frame clones, not every one. V and J calls and clone size are those listed in that table; D and trimming were worked out from the DNA. This table holds a few hundred thousand clones, over 75% found once. Sequences were obtained from peripheral blood. V is TRBV27 and J is TRBJ1-1, with 7 positions matching TRBD1. The receptor was isolated from a woman in her fifties or sixties with acute or convalescent COVID-19. The CDR3 spells CASSFLGGGTEAFF. CDR3 DNA sequence: TGTGCCAGCAGTTTTTTAGGGGGCGGCACTGAAGCTTTCTTT.